This T cell receptor beta chain was recovered during a study of blood T cell repertoires in COVID-19. For the study at large: The study drew acute and convalescent COVID-19 samples from the United States, Italy and Spain.

Germline-derived CDR1 and CDR2 are MNHNS and SASEGT. The junction had 7 bases not matched to a gene; V was cut back by 7 bases and J by 9 bases. The CDR3 sequence is 14 residues long. Authors' analysis steps: Estimation of nucleated cell counts relied on the amplification of reference gene primers. TCRdb keeps only in-frame clones here, not all; method: immunoSEQ multiplex PCR. From that table come the V and J calls and clone size; the DNA was used to work out D and trimming. Here the sample spans 80,000 to 95,000 clones, more than 70% being singletons. This sequence was found in a woman aged 70-85 years with acute or convalescent COVID-19. The sequencing sample was made of peripheral blood. The V and J genes are TRBV6-1 and TRBJ1-6; 9 positions match TRBD1. The CDR3 coding sequence is TGTGCCAGCATAGACCGGACAGGGGTTTCACCCCTCCACTTT. Its protein is CASIDRTGVSPLHF.